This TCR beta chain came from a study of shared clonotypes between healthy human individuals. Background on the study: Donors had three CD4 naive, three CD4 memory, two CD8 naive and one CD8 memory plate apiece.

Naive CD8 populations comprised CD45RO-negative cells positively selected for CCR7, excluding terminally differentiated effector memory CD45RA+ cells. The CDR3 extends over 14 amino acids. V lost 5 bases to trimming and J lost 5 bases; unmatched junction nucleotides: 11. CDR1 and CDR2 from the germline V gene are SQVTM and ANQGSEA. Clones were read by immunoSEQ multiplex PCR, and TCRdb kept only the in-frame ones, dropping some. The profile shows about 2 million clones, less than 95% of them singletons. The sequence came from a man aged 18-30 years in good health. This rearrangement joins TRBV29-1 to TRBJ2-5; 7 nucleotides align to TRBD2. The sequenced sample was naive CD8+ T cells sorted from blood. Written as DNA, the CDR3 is TGCAGCGTTTTGGGACTCTTGGGGGGGGAGACCCAGTACTTC. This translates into CSVLGLLGGETQYF.